The rows below give T cell receptor beta chains drawn from one sample of a study of blood T cell repertoires in COVID-19. Profiled with immunoSEQ multiplex PCR; TCRdb holds only in-frame clones, not every one. Of 95,000 to 150,000 clones listed, approximately 88% are singletons. The sequenced material came from peripheral blood. Receptor source: a man in his forties or fifties with acute or convalescent COVID-19. The CDR3 runs from the conserved cysteine through the conserved F or W. The D gene is left open where the match is weak. Not all rows give a size; the values are once, few, many and, for expanded clones, a class.

TRBV6-5	TRBD2	-	TRBJ2-5	CASSRPPGLQETQYF	TGTGCCAGCAGTAGACCCCCGGGACTACAAGAGACCCAGTACTTC
TRBV7-2	-	-	TRBJ1-2	CASSLAVAGVRGYTF	TGTGCCAGCAGCTTAGCCGTGGCAGGGGTACGTGGCTACACCTTC
TRBV19	TRBD1	-	TRBJ2-7	CASSRGQDSSYEQYF	TGTGCCAGTAGTAGGGGACAGGATTCCTCCTACGAGCAGTACTTC
TRBV3-1/TRBV3-2	TRBD1	-	TRBJ1-6	CASSQGRGTGNSPLHF	TGTGCCAGCAGCCAAGGTCGCGGGACAGGCAATTCACCCCTCCACTTT
TRBV3-1/TRBV3-2	TRBD2	few	TRBJ2-3	CASSYRRSGATDTQYF	TGTGCCAGCAGCTACCGCAGGAGCGGGGCTACAGATACGCAGTATTTT
TRBV5-1	TRBD1	-	TRBJ2-7	CASSFSPGDSRAYEQYF	TGCGCCAGCAGCTTCTCTCCCGGGGACAGCAGAGCCTACGAGCAGTACTTC
TRBV5-1	TRBD1	-	TRBJ2-1	CASSLGTGFSYNEQFF	TGCGCCAGCAGCTTGGGGACAGGTTTTTCCTACAATGAGCAGTTCTTC
TRBV5-1	-	-	TRBJ2-3	CASSRAGVDTQYF	TGCGCCAGCAGCAGAGCAGGGGTAGATACGCAGTATTTT
TRBV18	TRBD2	-	TRBJ2-7	CASSPGSLAGSYEQYF	TGTGCCAGCTCACCGGGGAGTCTAGCGGGCTCCTACGAGCAGTACTTC
TRBV7-2	TRBD1	-	TRBJ2-7	CASSTTTGGFVEQYF	TGTGCCAGCAGCACAACGACAGGGGGCTTTGTCGAGCAGTACTTC
TRBV9	TRBD2	-	TRBJ2-3	CASSVGGLAGRSGDTQYF	TGTGCCAGCAGCGTAGGGGGACTAGCGGGGCGGTCCGGAGATACGCAGTATTTT
TRBV11-3	-	-	TRBJ2-7	CASSPGFREYEQYF	TGTGCCAGCAGCCCAGGGTTCAGGGAATACGAGCAGTACTTC
TRBV30	-	-	TRBJ1-4	CAWSAERDTNEKLFF	TGTGCCTGGAGTGCCGAGCGGGACACAAATGAAAAACTGTTTTTT
TRBV6-1	-	-	TRBJ2-1	CASSVDPPYSGSYNEQFF	TGTGCCAGCAGTGTAGACCCCCCCTACAGCGGGTCTTACAATGAGCAGTTCTTC
TRBV7-9	TRBD2	-	TRBJ2-2	CASSPSTSGTNTGELFF	TGTGCCAGCAGTCCCTCGACTAGCGGGACGAACACCGGGGAGCTGTTTTTT
TRBV5-5	TRBD2	-	TRBJ2-7	CASSQGLAGRIYEQYF	TGTGCCAGCAGCCAGGGACTAGCGGGAAGAATCTACGAGCAGTACTTC
TRBV6-5	TRBD1	-	TRBJ1-5	CASSSDRGVMPQHF	TGTGCCAGCAGCTCCGACAGGGGCGTCATGCCCCAGCATTTT
TRBV9	-	-	TRBJ1-5	CASSVHSNQPQHF	TGTGCCAGCAGCGTTCATAGCAATCAGCCCCAGCATTTT